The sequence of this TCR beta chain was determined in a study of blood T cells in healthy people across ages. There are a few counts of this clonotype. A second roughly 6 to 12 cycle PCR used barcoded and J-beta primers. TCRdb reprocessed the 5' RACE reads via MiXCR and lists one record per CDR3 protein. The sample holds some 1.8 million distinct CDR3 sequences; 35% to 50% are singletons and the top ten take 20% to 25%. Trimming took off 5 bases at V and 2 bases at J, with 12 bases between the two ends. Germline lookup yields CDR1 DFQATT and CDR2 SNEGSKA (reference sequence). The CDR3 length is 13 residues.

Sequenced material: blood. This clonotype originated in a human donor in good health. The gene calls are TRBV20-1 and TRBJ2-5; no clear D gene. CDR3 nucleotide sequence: TGCAGTGCTTTCTATACGCAGCAAGAGACCCAGTACTTC. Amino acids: CSAFYTQQETQYF.